The clone carrying this TCR beta chain has more than one count but fewer than ten. Antigen specificity is unknown. By quantitative 5'-RACE with molecular barcodes, the TCR beta libraries were made. TCRdb independently ran MiXCR on the 5' RACE reads; one entry per CDR3 protein. The sample lists hundreds of thousands of distinct CDR3 sequences; about an eighth were seen once. Germline CDR1 reads SGHRS; CDR2 reads YFSETQ. This CDR3 region has 16 residues. Trimming took 4 bases from V and 5 from J; bases not matched to a gene: 11. The data originate from a study of CD8 T cells in ankylosing spondylitis. Study-wide results and caveats: Both synovial fluid and blood in reactive arthritis had previously been reported to carry some motif variants. Characteristic of ankylosing spondylitis blood, it appeared, was a TCR beta motif comprising about eight highly homologous variants. Disease-linked clones were found to be CD8+ and relatively rare in peripheral blood. Matched synovial fluid from ankylosing spondylitis patients was reported to be enriched for disease-linked clones.

The specimen sequenced was blood, either unsorted or a sorted T cell fraction (not recorded which). The V call is TRBV5-1, the J call TRBJ1-4; 7 positions match TRBD1. The clonotype originates from a male donor with ankylosing spondylitis. The CDR3 nucleotides read TGCGCCAGCAGCCTTAGGGACAGCCGAAGAAATGAAAAACTGTTTTTT. Amino acids: CASSLRDSRRNEKLFF.